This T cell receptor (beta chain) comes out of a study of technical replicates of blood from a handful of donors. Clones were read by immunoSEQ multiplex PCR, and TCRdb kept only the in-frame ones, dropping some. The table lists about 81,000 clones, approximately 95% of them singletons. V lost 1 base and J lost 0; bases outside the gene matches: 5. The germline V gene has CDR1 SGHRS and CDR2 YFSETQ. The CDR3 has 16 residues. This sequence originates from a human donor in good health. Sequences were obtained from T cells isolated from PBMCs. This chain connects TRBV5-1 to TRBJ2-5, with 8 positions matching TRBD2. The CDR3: CASSLTSGPYQETQYF. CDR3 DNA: TGCGCCAGCAGCTTGACTAGCGGCCCGTACCAAGAGACCCAGTACTTC.